This section outlines one T cell receptor beta chain sequence together with its context. Its antigen is undetermined. In the PCR, 60 Vbeta and 13 Jbeta primers were used. TCRdb keeps only in-frame clones here, not all; method: immunoSEQ multiplex PCR. The table has 150,000 or so clones, approximately 71% seen once. The sample comes from a study of cytomegalovirus exposure and HLA in healthy donors. General study points: Some V segments could not be told apart, so they were left out, TRBV6-2 and TRBV6-3 among them.

Per germline, CDR1 GTSNPN and CDR2 SVGIG (reference sequence). V shed 6 bases and J shed 0 bases, with 17 bases lying between them. This CDR3 has 15 residues. Donors in the study were healthy people who gave bone marrow. Sample: PBMCs. The chain uses TRBV30 and TRBJ1-1, with D perhaps matching TRBD1 (6 bases). The source of this sequence is a man aged 30 to 39 in good health and CMV-seropositive. The CDR3 loop reads CACLRQDLMNTEAFF. Written as DNA, the CDR3 is TGTGCCTGTCTTAGACAGGACCTCATGAACACTGAAGCTTTCTTT.